The 30 T cell receptor beta chains reported below all come from one sample, sequenced in a study of blood T cell repertoires in COVID-19. Generated by immunoSEQ multiplex PCR, the TCRdb table keeps only in-frame clones and is missing some. The table records 85,000 to 110,000 clones, 80% to 90% of them present only once. The source material was peripheral blood. The receptors were gathered from a human donor in a cohort sampled during active COVID-19.

The CDR3 sequence is CASSPTGGASGANVLTF. The DNA for the CDR3 is TGTGCCAGCAGCCCCACAGGGGGCGCGTCTGGGGCCAACGTCCTGACTTTC. The chain links TRBV7-8 to TRBJ2-6; TRBD1 agrees at 9 bases. Germline V gene sequence: CDR1 SGHVS, CDR2 FQNEAQ. The CDR3 runs 17 residues. V was pared by 5 bases and J by 1 base, with 6 bases of the junction left unmatched.

CDR3 sequence reads: CASSLGLEGYEQYF. The CDR3, as DNA: TGTGCCAGCAGCTTAGGGCTAGAAGGCTACGAGCAGTACTTC. V and J are TRBV7-2 and TRBJ2-7; no clear D gene. The CDR3 is 14 residues long. V was clipped by 1 base and J by 3 bases, with 10 bases between them. From germline, CDR1 is SGHTA and CDR2 FQGNSA. Looking up the rest from reference TRBV7-2 and TRBJ2-7 gives the full variable domain: GAGVSQSPSNKVTEKGKDVELRCDPISGHTALYWYRQSLGQGLEFLIYFQGNSAPDKSGLPSDRFSAERTGGSVSTLTIQRTQQEDSAVYLCASSLGLEGYEQYFGPGTRLTVT.

The CDR3 nucleotides read TGTGCCAGCAGTTTAGCCCGGGAGGTGTGGGACGAGCAGTACTTC. Translated, it gives CASSLAREVWDEQYF. The rearrangement joins TRBV27 to TRBJ2-7, with TRBD2 matching 7 bases. The J segment lost 5 bases and the V segment lost 2 bases, leaving 9 bases of the junction unmatched. The germline V gene encodes CDR1 MNHEY and CDR2 SMNVEV (reference sequence). This CDR3 is 15 amino acids long.

The chain combines TRBV15 with TRBJ1-1; the D gene is possibly TRBD1 (6 bases). The CDR3 runs to 13 residues. Trimming pared 0 bases from V and 6 bases from J, leaving 8 bases between. Germline V gene sequence: CDR1 LNHNV, CDR2 YYDKDF (reference sequence). The CDR3 DNA sequence: TGTGCCACCAGCAGAGACAGGGGATCTGAAGCTTTCTTT. Its protein product is CATSRDRGSEAFF. Using reference TRBV15 and TRBJ1-1 for the parts outside the CDR3, the full variable domain is DAMVIQNPRYQVTQFGKPVTLSCSQTLNHNVMYWYQQKSSQAPKLLFHYYDKDFNNEADTPDNFQSRRPNTSFCFLDIRSPGLGDTAMYLCATSRDRGSEAFFGQGTRLTVV.

The chain recombines TRBV7-2 with TRBJ2-3, with a weak D call TRBD1 (5 bases). CDR1 is SGHTA and CDR2 is FQGNSA in the germline V gene. The CDR3 extends over 13 amino acids. Trimming removed 5 bases at V and 7 bases at J, with 13 bases between. In DNA, the CDR3 is TGTGCCAGCAGCCCTAGTCAGGGAAATACGCAGTATTTT. Translation: CASSPSQGNTQYF.

The chain couples TRBV5-4 to TRBJ1-5; D ambiguous. The germline V gene has CDR1 SGHNT and CDR2 YYREEE (reference sequence). The CDR3 has 14 residues. Trimming removed 0 bases at V and 1 base at J, with 5 bases between. The CDR3 is CASSLDGSNQPQHF. The CDR3 coding sequence is TGTGCCAGCAGCTTGGACGGGAGCAATCAGCCCCAGCATTTT.

The rearrangement links TRBV12-1 to TRBJ2-3; the table calls TRBD2, which could not be checked here. TRBV12-1 counts as a pseudogene. The CDR3 contains 15 residues. The CDR3 loop is CASSLSGTSTDTQYF. DNA of the CDR3: TGTGCCAGCAGCTTAAGCGGGACTAGCACAGATACGCAGTATTTT.

This chain links TRBV4-1 with TRBJ1-2; 7 bases are a match to TRBD1. J was trimmed by 4 bases and V by 4 bases; bases with no gene match: 6. The CDR3 length is 14 residues. The germline gives CDR1 MGHRA, CDR2 YSYEKL. The CDR3 loop is CASSRPGQSYGYTF. The CDR3 bases are TGCGCCAGCAGCCGACCGGGACAGTCCTATGGCTACACCTTC.

This clone was seen a single time. The chain employs TRBV28 and TRBJ1-2; a weak D match, TRBD1 (5 bases). The germline V gene has CDR1 MDHEN and CDR2 SYDVKM. This CDR3 has 16 residues. The germline V and J ends were trimmed by 5 bases and 4 bases, with 20 bases remaining between them. The CDR3 reads CASSPPTGSAIYGYTF. CDR3 DNA: TGTGCCAGCAGTCCCCCCACAGGCTCGGCGATCTATGGCTACACCTTC.

This chain uses TRBV6-5 with TRBJ1-1, with D possibly matching TRBD1 (5 bases). CDR3 length: 15 amino acids. Trimming left V 4 bases short and J 6 bases short, with 18 bases between. Germline loops: CDR1 MNHEY, CDR2 SVGAGI. This chain's CDR3 is CASSSQTAGRSEAFF. CDR3 bases: TGTGCCAGCAGTTCGCAGACAGCAGGAAGATCTGAAGCTTTCTTT.

This chain joins TRBV11-2 and TRBJ2-1; 8 positions match TRBD2. Trimming removed 3 bases from V and 8 bases from J; junction bases left unmatched: 12. Looked up from germline, CDR1 is SGHAT and CDR2 is FQNNGV. The CDR3 length is 16 residues. The chain's CDR3 is CASSFISGTRGDEQFF. The CDR3 DNA sequence: TGTGCCAGCAGCTTTATATCCGGGACTAGGGGCGATGAGCAGTTCTTC.

The CDR3 protein is CASSDRSRTAKNIQYF. The CDR3 region has the DNA TGTGCCAGCAGTGACCGTAGTAGGACTGCCAAAAACATTCAGTACTTC. The chain recombines TRBV25-1 with TRBJ2-4, with D perhaps matching TRBD2 (5 bases). The CDR3 loop spans 16 amino acids. Looked up from germline, CDR1 is MGHDK and CDR2 is SYGVNS. The V gene lost 3 bases and the J gene lost 1 base, with 13 bases spanning the gap.

V gene TRBV5-1 combines with J gene TRBJ2-3, with 9 bases lining up with TRBD1. Germline V gene data show CDR1 as SGHRS and CDR2 as YFSETQ. Trimming removed 3 bases from V and 4 bases from J; junction bases left unmatched: 9. This CDR3 comprises 16 residues. The DNA of the CDR3 is TGCGCCAGCAGCTCCCGTACAGGGGGCGCATCAGATACGCAGTATTTT. Protein sequence: CASSSRTGGASDTQYF.

This clone was counted once. This chain connects TRBV5-4 to TRBJ1-1, with D possibly matching TRBD1 (5 bases). The V gene's germline CDR1 is SGHNT and CDR2 YYREEE (reference sequence). The CDR3 extends over 14 amino acids. V lost 4 bases to trimming and J lost 0 bases, with 10 bases between them. This CDR3 reads CASSPRQLNTEAFF. CDR3 nucleotides: TGTGCCAGCAGCCCCCGACAGTTGAACACTGAAGCTTTCTTT. Using reference TRBV5-4 and TRBJ1-1 for the parts outside the CDR3, the full variable domain is ETGVTQSPTHLIKTRGQQVTLRCSSQSGHNTVSWYQQALGQGPQFIFQYYREEENGRGNFPPRFSGLQFPNYSSELNVNALELDDSALYLCASSPRQLNTEAFFGQGTRLTVV.

The chain combines TRBV4-3 with TRBJ2-7; 15 nucleotides match TRBD2. The ends lost 4 bases at V and 6 bases at J; junction bases unmatched: 1. Germline CDR1 is LGHNA and CDR2 is YSLEER. This CDR3 comprises 14 residues. The CDR3 DNA reads as TGCGCCAGCAGCCCGGGACTAGCGGGAGGCGAGCAGTACTTC. It encodes CASSPGLAGGEQYF.

This chain joins TRBV27 and TRBJ2-1; 12 nucleotides match TRBD2. Germline CDR1 is MNHEY and CDR2 is SMNVEV (reference sequence). Trimming cost V 5 bases and J 5 bases; bases outside gene matches: 10. The CDR3 length is 17 residues. This CDR3 reads CASSLWTSGAGDNEQFF. DNA for the CDR3: TGTGCCAGCAGTCTCTGGACTAGCGGGGCGGGAGACAATGAGCAGTTCTTC.

The chain has TRBV6-5 and TRBJ2-1; TRBD2 is a possible D gene (5 bases). Germline assignment: CDR1 MNHEY and CDR2 SVGAGI. Deletions cut 3 bases from V and 6 bases from J, with 18 bases between. The length of the CDR3 is 16 residues. CDR3 sequence: CASSYLRASGSNEQFF. The CDR3 DNA reads TGTGCCAGCAGTTATCTAAGGGCAAGTGGGAGCAATGAGCAGTTCTTC.

The chain carries TRBV30 and TRBJ2-7; 11 bases map to TRBD1. Germline loops: CDR1 GTSNPN, CDR2 SVGIG (reference sequence). The CDR3 runs to 14 residues. The V segment lost 1 base and the J segment 5 bases; nucleotides outside the gene matches: 4. In DNA, the CDR3 is TGTGCCTGGAGTGGTGGACAGGGGGCTGACGAGCAGTACTTC. This gives the protein CAWSGGQGADEQYF.

This chain links TRBV12-3 or TRBV12-4 with TRBJ1-1; D uncertain. CDR3 length equals 11 residues. With 5 bases removed from V and 9 bases from J, the gap between germline ends came to 10 bases. CDR3 DNA: TGTGCCAGCAGTGTAACGCGGAAAGCTTTCTTT. Translating gives CASSVTRKAFF.

The chain couples TRBV9 to TRBJ2-1, with TRBD2 matching 8 bases. Trimming at V came to 0 bases and at J to 2 bases, leaving 4 bases not matched to a gene. Germline V CDR1 and CDR2: SGDLS, YYNGEE. There are 16 residues in the CDR3. The CDR3 region is CASSVVGSGAYNEQFF. CDR3 sequence (DNA): TGTGCCAGCAGCGTAGTAGGTAGCGGGGCCTACAATGAGCAGTTCTTC.

This clone has only one observation. V gene TRBV7-3 combines with J gene TRBJ2-3; TRBD2 matches at 12 bases. The CDR3 contains 17 residues. From germline, CDR1 is SGHTA and CDR2 FQGTGA. The V and J ends lost 4 bases and 2 bases, in that order; junction bases with no gene match: 7. The CDR3 sequence is CASSSQTSGGATDTQYF. For the CDR3, the DNA is TGTGCCAGCAGCTCCCAGACTAGCGGGGGAGCCACAGATACGCAGTATTTT.

The CDR3 loop reads CASSQLGGVFQPQHF. The CDR3 bases are TGCGCCAGCAGTCAATTGGGAGGGGTCTTTCAGCCCCAGCATTTT. This chain uses TRBV23-1 with TRBJ1-5, with D possibly being TRBD1 (5 bases). TRBV23-1 belongs to the ORF category, with a function that is uncertain. The germline V and J ends were trimmed by 1 base and 6 bases, with 13 bases remaining between them. This CDR3 spans 15 amino acids.

CDR3 sequence reads: CASSYSTGVGSQHF. CDR3 nucleotide sequence: TGTGCCAGCAGTTACTCGACAGGGGTTGGGTCCCAGCATTTT. V is TRBV6-2 or TRBV6-3 and J is TRBJ1-5; TRBD1 aligns across 8 bases. CDR3 length: 14 amino acids. CDR1 and CDR2 (germline): MNHEY, SVGEGT. After removal of 0 bases from V and 11 bases from J, the junction contained 6 bases not matched to a gene.

The chain has TRBV5-1 and TRBJ1-3; TRBD1 agrees at 10 bases. V shed 0 bases, J shed 0 bases, and the junction held 9 bases outside the gene matches. This CDR3 has 19 amino acids. In germline, CDR1 is SGHRS, CDR2 YFSETQ. CDR3 sequence reads: CASSLVGTGDLLSGNTIYF. The CDR3 coding sequence is TGCGCCAGCAGCTTGGTTGGGACAGGGGATCTACTCTCTGGAAACACCATATATTTT.

The J gene is TRBJ1-3, the V gene TRBV3-1 (or the pseudogene TRBV3-2), with 8 bases lining up with TRBD1. Looked up from germline, CDR1 is LGHDT and CDR2 is YNNKEL (reference sequence). This CDR3 region has 15 residues. V was pared by 4 bases and J by 4 bases, with 6 bases of the junction left unmatched. The CDR3 protein is CASSLIQGVGNTIYF. The DNA for the CDR3 is TGTGCCAGCAGCCTAATACAGGGGGTGGGAAACACCATATATTTT.

This clone was seen at least ten times. The chain combines TRBV7-8 with TRBJ1-2, with 9 bases fitting TRBD1. Germline CDR1 reads SGHVS; CDR2 reads FQNEAQ. The trim removed 3 bases at V and 2 bases at J, leaving 4 bases unmatched. The CDR3 runs to 15 residues. The CDR3 sequence: CASSLTGQGNYGYTF. The CDR3 nucleotides are TGTGCCAGCAGCTTGACCGGACAGGGGAACTATGGCTACACCTTC.

This rearrangement joins TRBV4-2 to TRBJ1-2; 8 nucleotides agree with TRBD1. With 4 bases clipped from V and 6 bases from J, the junction kept 13 bases outside the gene matches. The CDR3 spans 16 residues. Germline CDR1 reads LGHNA; CDR2 reads YNFKEQ. CDR3 region: CASSLMISGQGDGYTF. For the CDR3, the DNA is TGTGCCAGCAGCCTAATGATAAGTGGACAGGGTGATGGCTACACCTTC.

This clone was counted between two and nine times. The rearrangement links TRBV21-1 to TRBJ2-7; the table's D call of TRBD1 was not tested on the DNA. TRBV21-1 is a pseudogene. The CDR3 runs 14 residues. In nucleotides, the CDR3 is TGTGCCAGCAGCCCCAGATCTGCCCGCTACGAGCAGTACTTC. Its translation is CASSPRSARYEQYF.

The chain combines TRBV5-1 with TRBJ2-1; D is ambiguous. CDR1 SGHRS and CDR2 YFSETQ come from the germline V gene. Trimming took 1 base from V and 6 from J, leaving 8 bases between them. The CDR3 covers 13 residues. The CDR3 DNA reads as TGCGCCAGCAGCTTGAACACAGTCAATGAGCAGTTCTTC. Protein: CASSLNTVNEQFF.

V is TRBV6-5 and J is TRBJ2-7; possible D gene TRBD2, 6 bases. Trimming removed 0 bases from V and 6 bases from J, with 12 bases in between. In germline, CDR1 is MNHEY, CDR2 SVGAGI. The CDR3 runs to 14 residues. For the CDR3, the DNA is TGTGCCAGCAGTTACTCGAGAAGGGGAGGCGAGCAGTACTTC. This gives the protein CASSYSRRGGEQYF.